This T cell receptor (beta chain) was retrieved from a study of blood T cell repertoires in COVID-19 (dated by TCRdb to 2020 to 2021). Regarding the study in general: Samples covering the acute and convalescent phases of COVID-19 were provided by collaborators in the United States, Italy and Spain. Deeply sampled blood TCRbeta repertoires from subjects exposed to, actively infected with, or recovered from COVID-19 were included in the dataset. A de-identified subject ID, COVID-19 status, age in years and sex were almost always included in the sample metadata. The repertoires were made available in a free public database intended to serve as a resource for research on the immune response to SARS-CoV-2. The samples were drawn from two sources: the first 160 participants of the ongoing ImmuneRACE study, and fewer than 1,500 subjects contributed by 6 global collaborators. Where available, HLA class I and class II types were taken from metadata supplied by the sample provider and were not determined by assay-based typing. The prospective study material was composed of cDNA or gDNA derived from T cells, B-cell-depleted T cells, or PBMCs. Results and caveats for the whole study, not just this receptor: Clinical and demographic metadata were provided uncurated, with the amount varying by source and participant.

Remarks on this clone: The antigen this receptor binds is unknown. One base away there is no much larger clone; base qualities are not given.

Participants in the prospective study were aged roughly 18 to 100 years, lived in under 30 United States geographic areas, and enrolled through a virtual design. In the prospective study, cohorts were assigned on the basis of participant-reported clinical history obtained from a screening survey and a study questionnaire. Recovered participants in ImmuneRACE Cohort 3 were defined as having two consecutive negative NP/OP PCR tests, clearance from a healthcare professional, or resolution of symptoms. Each participant in the prospective study had whole blood, serum and a nasopharyngeal or oropharyngeal swab collected by mobile phlebotomists. Participants in the prospective study had the option to provide additional blood draws and questionnaires over a roughly 2-month period. Before DNA extraction, blood samples from the prospective study were shipped at room temperature or frozen. The immunoSEQ Assay, a bias-controlled multiplex PCR, was used to amplify TCRbeta CDR3 regions from genomic DNA. In the authors' own workflow: Nucleated cell counts per sample were estimated from amplification of reference gene primers within the assay. Sequence reads were collapsed and filtered to measure the absolute abundance of every unique TCRbeta CDR3 rearrangement. For each sample, productive Simpson clonality was calculated as the square root of Simpson's diversity index over productive rearrangements. This is the immuneACCESS table as TCRdb keeps it, with only in-frame sequences that have V and J called. A part of the clones is gone; compared with another copy, unresolved V genes explain less than half, and the rest is unexplained. V, J and clone size were drawn from that table, and D and trimming were deduced from the DNA. The table for this sample lists about 150,000 clones; around 80% of them were counted only once. Jointly, the top ten make up more than 5% of the sample.

Spanning cysteine to phenylalanine, the CDR3 consists of 15 amino acids. Just CDR3 DNA is preserved here, 45 bases in frame from base 1. The germline V gene supplies CDR1 MNHEY and CDR2 SVGEGT. Relative to germline, V is missing 5 bases and J is missing 9 bases, with 13 bases of the junction outside any gene match. The source material was PBMCs or T cells enriched from blood (not recorded which). This TCR came from a woman aged 45-65 years who had recovered from COVID-19. The sequence links TRBV6-2 or TRBV6-3 to TRBJ2-4, with 7 middle bases fitting TRBD1. CDR3 protein: CASSEGTARRGIQYF. The sequenced DNA is TGTGCCAGCAGTGAGGGGACAGCCAGACGTGGCATTCAGTACTTC.